Only a few counts were recorded for the clone carrying this TCR beta chain. Its antigen is still unknown. The data are from a study of cytomegalovirus exposure and HLA in healthy donors. Overall study context: For the roughly 400 genotyped donors, 75% to 90% fell within the Caucasian-associated ancestry cluster. Study outcomes and limitations: In a later analysis, HLA-associated TCR beta chains were more clonally expanded than equally common others. Altogether, about 160 TCR beta chains were recorded as cytomegalovirus-associated. Data from an earlier analysis indicated that most TCR beta V segments were productive either about 90% or about 30% of the time.

The PCR employed 60 Vbeta primers together with 13 Jbeta primers. Data came from immunoSEQ multiplex PCR; TCRdb stores just in-frame clones and leaves some out. Here the sample spans more than 85,000 clones, roughly 69% being singletons. V lost 4 bases, J lost 5 bases, and 18 bases lay in between. Per germline, CDR1 SGHNT and CDR2 YYREEE (reference sequence). There are 15 residues in the CDR3. This clonotype originated in a woman in her thirties in good health and CMV-seronegative. The rearrangement uses TRBV5-4 and TRBJ1-1; D possibly corresponds to TRBD1 (6 bases). The material sequenced was PBMCs. CDR3 DNA sequence: TGTGCCAGCAGCGCGGCCACCACTACAGGGACTGAAGCTTTCTTT. Protein sequence: CASSAATTTGTEAFF.